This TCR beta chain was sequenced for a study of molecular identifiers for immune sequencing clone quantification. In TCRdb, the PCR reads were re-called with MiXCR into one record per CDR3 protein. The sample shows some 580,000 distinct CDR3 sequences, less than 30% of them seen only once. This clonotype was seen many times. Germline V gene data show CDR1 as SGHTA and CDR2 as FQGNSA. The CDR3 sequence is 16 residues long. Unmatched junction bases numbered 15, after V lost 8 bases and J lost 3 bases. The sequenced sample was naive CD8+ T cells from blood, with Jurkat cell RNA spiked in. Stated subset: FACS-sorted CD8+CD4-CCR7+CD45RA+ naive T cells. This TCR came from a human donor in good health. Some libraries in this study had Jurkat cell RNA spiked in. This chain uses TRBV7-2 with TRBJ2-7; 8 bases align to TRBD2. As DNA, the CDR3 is TGTGCCAGCTCCCCAGGGGCAGCGGGAGCTCTCTACGAGCAGTACTTC. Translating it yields CASSPGAAGALYEQYF.